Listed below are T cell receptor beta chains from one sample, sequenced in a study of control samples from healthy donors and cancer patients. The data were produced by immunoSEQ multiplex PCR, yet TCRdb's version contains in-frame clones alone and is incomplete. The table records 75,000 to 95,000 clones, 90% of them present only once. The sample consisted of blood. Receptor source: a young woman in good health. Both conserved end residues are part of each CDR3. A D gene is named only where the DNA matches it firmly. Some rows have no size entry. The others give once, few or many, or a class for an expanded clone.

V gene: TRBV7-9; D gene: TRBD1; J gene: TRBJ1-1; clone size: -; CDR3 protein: CASSLTGDNTEAFF; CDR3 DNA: TGTGCCAGCAGTTTGACAGGGGATAACACTGAAGCTTTCTTT
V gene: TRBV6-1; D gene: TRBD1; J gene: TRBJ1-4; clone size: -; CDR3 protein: CASSELRDSPRKPPRF; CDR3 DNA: TGTGCCAGCAGTGAATTGCGGGACAGCCCAAGGAAACCCCCGCGCTTT
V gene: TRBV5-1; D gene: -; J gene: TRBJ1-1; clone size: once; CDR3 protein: CASSLQASNTEAFF; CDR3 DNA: TGCGCCAGCAGCTTACAGGCCTCGAACACTGAAGCTTTCTTT
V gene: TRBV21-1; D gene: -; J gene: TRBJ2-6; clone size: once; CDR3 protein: CASSKVAAGANVLTF; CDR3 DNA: -
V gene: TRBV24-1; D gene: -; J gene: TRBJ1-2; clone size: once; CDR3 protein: CATSEDGTPKRANYGYTF; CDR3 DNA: TGTGCCACCAGTGAGGACGGGACTCCTAAAAGAGCTAACTATGGCTACACCTTC
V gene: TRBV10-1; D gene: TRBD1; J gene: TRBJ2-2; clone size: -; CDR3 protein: CASSELWTGGTGELFF; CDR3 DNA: TGCGCCAGCAGTGAGTTATGGACAGGGGGGACCGGGGAGCTGTTTTTT
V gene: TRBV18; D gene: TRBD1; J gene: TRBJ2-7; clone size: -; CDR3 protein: CASSPDREFYEQYF; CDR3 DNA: TGTGCCAGCTCACCCGACAGGGAGTTCTACGAGCAGTACTTC
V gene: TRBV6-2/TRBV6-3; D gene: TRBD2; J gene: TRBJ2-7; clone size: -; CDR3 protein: CASSYLGGGYEQYF; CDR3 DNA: TGTGCCAGCAGTTACCTGGGCGGGGGCTACGAGCAGTACTTC
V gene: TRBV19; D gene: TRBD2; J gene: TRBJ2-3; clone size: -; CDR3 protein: CASSVRGGRTDTQYF; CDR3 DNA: TGTGCCAGTAGTGTGCGGGGGGGACGCACAGATACGCAGTATTTT
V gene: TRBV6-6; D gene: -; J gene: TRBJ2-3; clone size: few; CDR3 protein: CASSYSKDTQYF; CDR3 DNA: TGTGCCAGCAGTTACTCGAAAGATACGCAGTATTTT
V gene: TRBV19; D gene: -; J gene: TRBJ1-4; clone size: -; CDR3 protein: CASSIRPPIAVRGEKLFF; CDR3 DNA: TGTGCCAGTAGTATCCGCCCCCCGATCGCCGTAAGAGGGGAAAAACTGTTTTTT
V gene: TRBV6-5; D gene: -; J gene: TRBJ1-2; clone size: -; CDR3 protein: CASWSVVNYGYTF; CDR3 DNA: TGTGCCAGCTGGTCAGTCGTAAACTATGGCTACACCTTC
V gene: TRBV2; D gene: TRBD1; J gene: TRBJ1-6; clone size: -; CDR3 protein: CASRTGTEVNSPLHF; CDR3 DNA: TGTGCCAGCAGGACCGGGACAGAAGTTAATTCACCCCTCCACTTT
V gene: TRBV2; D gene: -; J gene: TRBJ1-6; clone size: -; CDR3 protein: CASSDSGFINSPLHF; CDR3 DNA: TGTGCCAGCAGTGACAGCGGGTTCATTAATTCACCCCTCCACTTT
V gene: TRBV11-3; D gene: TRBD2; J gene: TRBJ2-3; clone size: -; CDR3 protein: CASSLGTSGGADTQYF; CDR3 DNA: TGTGCCAGCAGCTTGGGGACTAGCGGGGGGGCAGATACGCAGTATTTT
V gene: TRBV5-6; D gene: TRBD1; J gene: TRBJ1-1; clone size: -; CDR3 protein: CASSAVPTGLEKAFF; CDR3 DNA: TGTGCCAGCAGCGCGGTACCGACAGGGTTAGAGAAAGCTTTCTTT
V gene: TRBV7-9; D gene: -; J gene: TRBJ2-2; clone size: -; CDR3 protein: CASSSTMGQRAGELFF; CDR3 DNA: TGTGCCAGCAGCTCCACAATGGGACAACGAGCCGGGGAGCTGTTTTTT
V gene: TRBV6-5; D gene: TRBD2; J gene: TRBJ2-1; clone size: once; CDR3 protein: CASSSRGGSNEQFF; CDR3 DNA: TGTGCCAGCAGTTCGAGGGGAGGGAGTAATGAGCAGTTCTTC
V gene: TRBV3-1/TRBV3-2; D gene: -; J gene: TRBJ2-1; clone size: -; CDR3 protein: CASSQDPGLPDNEQFF; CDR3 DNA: TGTGCCAGCAGCCAAGACCCGGGACTGCCAGACAATGAGCAGTTCTTC
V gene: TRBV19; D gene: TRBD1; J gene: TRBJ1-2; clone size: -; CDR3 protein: CASSRGQDNYGYTF; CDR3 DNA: TGTGCCAGTAGTCGGGGACAGGATAACTATGGCTACACCTTC
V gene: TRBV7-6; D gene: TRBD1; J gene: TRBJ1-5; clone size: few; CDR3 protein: CASSAEQGAHQPQHF; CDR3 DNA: TGTGCCAGCAGCGCCGAACAGGGGGCCCATCAGCCCCAGCATTTT
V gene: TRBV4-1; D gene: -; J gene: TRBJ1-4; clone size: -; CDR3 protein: CASSQDSRSGWEKLFF; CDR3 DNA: TGCGCCAGCAGCCAAGATAGCAGGTCAGGGTGGGAAAAACTGTTTTTT
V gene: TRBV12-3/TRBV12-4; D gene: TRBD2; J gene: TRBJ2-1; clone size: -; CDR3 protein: CASRTSGGNEQFF; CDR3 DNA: TGTGCCAGCAGAACTAGCGGGGGTAATGAGCAGTTCTTC
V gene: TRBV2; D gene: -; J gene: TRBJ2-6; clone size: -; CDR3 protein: CASTKGTLSGANVLTF; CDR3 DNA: TGTGCCAGCACAAAAGGGACCCTCTCTGGGGCCAACGTCCTGACTTTC
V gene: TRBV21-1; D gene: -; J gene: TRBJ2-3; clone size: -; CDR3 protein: CASRGLSDGLDTDTQYF; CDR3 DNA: TGTGCCAGCAGGGGACTTAGCGATGGGCTAGATACAGATACGCAGTATTTT
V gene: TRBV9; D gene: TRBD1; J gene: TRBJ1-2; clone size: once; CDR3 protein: CASSASSGQGFGYTF; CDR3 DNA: TGTGCCAGCAGCGCTTCCTCGGGACAGGGTTTTGGCTACACCTTC
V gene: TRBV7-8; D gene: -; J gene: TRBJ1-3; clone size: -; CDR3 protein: CASSQDGPAGNTIYF; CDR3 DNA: TGTGCCAGCAGCCAAGACGGCCCCGCCGGAAACACCATATATTTT
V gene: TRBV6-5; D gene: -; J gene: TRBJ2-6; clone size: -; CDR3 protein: CASSRTGTGANVLTF; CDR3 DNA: TGTGCCAGCAGTCGAACAGGGACTGGGGCCAACGTCCTGACTTTC
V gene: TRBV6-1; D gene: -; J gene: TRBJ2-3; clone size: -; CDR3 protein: CASSEAPLAGGTDTQYF; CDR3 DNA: TGTGCCAGCAGTGAAGCCCCACTAGCAGGGGGCACAGATACGCAGTATTTT
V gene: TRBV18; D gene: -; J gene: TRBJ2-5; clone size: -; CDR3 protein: CASSPGIQETQYF; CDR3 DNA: TGTGCCAGCTCACCGGGGATCCAAGAGACCCAGTACTTC
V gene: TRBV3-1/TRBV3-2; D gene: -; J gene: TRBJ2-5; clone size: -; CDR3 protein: CASSPGETQYF; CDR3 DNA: TGTGCCAGCAGCCCCGGGGAGACCCAGTACTTC
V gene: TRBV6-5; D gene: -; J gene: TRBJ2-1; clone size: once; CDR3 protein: CASSRYSGEQFF; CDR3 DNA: TGTGCCAGCAGCCGGTACAGTGGCGAGCAGTTCTTC
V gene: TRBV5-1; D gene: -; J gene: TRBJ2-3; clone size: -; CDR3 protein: CASRGRTDTQYF; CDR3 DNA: TGCGCCAGCAGGGGCCGGACAGATACGCAGTATTTT
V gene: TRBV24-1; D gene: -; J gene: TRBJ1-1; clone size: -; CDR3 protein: CATSVLRGGNTEAFF; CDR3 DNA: TGTGCCACCAGTGTGTTGAGGGGAGGGAACACTGAAGCTTTCTTT
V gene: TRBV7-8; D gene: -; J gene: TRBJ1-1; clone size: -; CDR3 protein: CASVQEMNTEAFF; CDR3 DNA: TGTGCCAGCGTACAGGAGATGAACACTGAAGCTTTCTTT
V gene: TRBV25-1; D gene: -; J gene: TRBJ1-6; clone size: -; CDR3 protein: CASSEFRVTNYNSPLHF; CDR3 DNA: TGTGCCAGCAGTGAATTCAGGGTTACCAACTATAATTCACCCCTCCACTTT
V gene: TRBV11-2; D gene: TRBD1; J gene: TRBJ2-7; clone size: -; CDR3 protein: CASSWDSLVYEQYF; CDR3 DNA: TGTGCCAGCAGCTGGGACAGCTTGGTCTACGAGCAGTACTTC
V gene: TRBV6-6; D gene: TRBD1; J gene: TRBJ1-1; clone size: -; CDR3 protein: CASSYSLGDRGQAFF; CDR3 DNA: TGTGCCAGCAGTTACTCGCTCGGGGACAGGGGGCAAGCTTTCTTT
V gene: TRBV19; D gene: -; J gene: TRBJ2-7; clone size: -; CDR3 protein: CASSIVGWPGFPFGPLYEQYF; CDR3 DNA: TGTGCCAGTAGTATAGTAGGCTGGCCAGGGTTTCCCTTTGGCCCTTTATACGAGCAGTACTTC